This TCR beta chain was identified in a study of T cell responses to AZD1222 COVID-19 vaccine. Sequenced by immunoSEQ multiplex PCR; TCRdb stores in-frame clones only, minus some. In the table there are approximately 100,000 clones, around 90% of which are singletons. V lost 4 bases and J lost 8; bases outside the gene matches: 10. The CDR3 extends over 16 amino acids. Germline-derived CDR1 and CDR2 are SGHTA and FQGTGA. Sequenced material: peripheral blood, taken on day 0 of AZD1222 vaccination. This chain links TRBV7-3 with TRBJ2-1, with 11 bases matching TRBD1. The sequence was collected from an adult in good health. CDR3 nucleotides: TGTGCCAGCAGCTCAACCGGGACAGGGGGTTACCATGAGCAGTTCTTC. It translates to CASSSTGTGGYHEQFF. The full variable domain, completed using reference TRBV7-3 and TRBJ2-1, is GAGVSQTPSNKVTEKGKYVELRCDPISGHTALYWYRQSLGQGPEFLIYFQGTGAADDSGLPNDRFFAVRPEGSVSTLKIQRTERGDSAVYLCASSSTGTGGYHEQFFGPGTRLTVL.